Listed here are 18 T cell receptor beta chains from one sample, sequenced in a study of identical twins. TCRdb re-derived calls from the 5' RACE reads in MiXCR, one entry per CDR3 protein. The data contain hundreds of thousands of distinct CDR3 sequences, 18% of them seen just once; the ten biggest clones take up 13%. The same sample was also studied in work on T cells expressing NK-cell markers.

The sample comprised PBMCs. Source of these receptors: a woman between 18 and 29 years old in good health.

The chain has TRBV29-1 and TRBJ2-3, with no clear D. There are 13 residues in the CDR3. From germline, CDR1 is SQVTM and CDR2 ANQGSEA. Trimming left V 3 bases short and J 2 bases short, with 9 bases between. CDR3 in amino acids: CSVDPMATDTQYF. The CDR3 region has the DNA TGCAGCGTTGACCCGATGGCCACAGATACGCAGTATTTT.

Ten or more counts support this clonotype. V gene TRBV20-1 combines with J gene TRBJ1-6; weak D call: TRBD1 (6 bases). This CDR3 spans 16 amino acids. Germline V lookup: CDR1 DFQATT, CDR2 SNEGSKA (reference sequence). Deletions cut 0 bases from V and 7 bases from J, with 16 bases between. The CDR3 sequence: CSARDERGARNSPLHF. CDR3 sequence (DNA): TGCAGTGCTAGAGATGAAAGGGGGGCTCGGAATTCACCCCTCCACTTT.

In its sample, this clonotype was seen a few times. This chain links TRBV20-1 with TRBJ2-3; tentative D call: TRBD2 (5 bases). The CDR3 has 13 residues. Looked up from germline, CDR1 is DFQATT and CDR2 is SNEGSKA (reference sequence). Deletions cut 1 base from V and 5 bases from J, with 10 bases between. CDR3 sequence (DNA): TGCAGTGCTAGAGCGGGATCGGTAGATACGCAGTATTTT. As protein: CSARAGSVDTQYF.

This clonotype was seen a few times. The chain joins TRBV20-1 to TRBJ2-1; TRBD2 matches at 11 bases. The V segment lost 6 bases and the J segment 2 bases; nucleotides outside the gene matches: 9. The CDR3 loop spans 16 amino acids. Germline-derived CDR1 and CDR2 are DFQATT and SNEGSKA (reference sequence). CDR3 protein: CSACKILAGAYNEQFF. The CDR3 DNA follows: TGCAGTGCCTGTAAAATACTAGCGGGGGCCTACAATGAGCAGTTCTTC.

The chain links TRBV20-1 to TRBJ2-1; D might be TRBD2 (5 bases). With 5 bases removed from V and 7 bases from J, the gap between germline ends came to 9 bases. This CDR3 region has 11 residues. Germline V gene sequence: CDR1 DFQATT, CDR2 SNEGSKA (reference sequence). CDR3 coding DNA: TGCAGTGCTTGGACTTCGAATGAGCAGTTCTTC. Its translation: CSAWTSNEQFF.

On this clonotype itself: A read error may explain this, as a much larger clone is one base away. V is TRBV20-1 and J is TRBJ1-4; D is unresolved. Trimming stripped 6 bases from V and 5 bases from J, with 13 bases between. The CDR3 contains 13 residues. Germline CDR1 and CDR2: DFQATT and SNEGSKA (reference sequence). The DNA for the CDR3 is TGCAGTGCGGGGTGGGGAGTAAATGAAAAACTGTTTTTT. Amino acids: CSAGWGVNEKLFF.

The V gene is TRBV11-2, the J gene TRBJ2-4, with unresolved D. CDR1 is SGHAT, CDR2 FQNNGV, per germline. V lost 4 bases and J lost 2, with 15 bases in between. The CDR3 extends over 16 amino acids. The CDR3, as DNA: TGTGCCAGCAGCTCATCCTCGTCCGAACCCAAAAACATTCAGTACTTC. It is translated as CASSSSSSEPKNIQYF.

J is TRBJ1-2 and V is TRBV14; 7 bases match TRBD1. Germline lookup yields CDR1 SGHDN and CDR2 FVKESK. The CDR3 spans 15 residues. Unmatched junction bases numbered 8, after V lost 0 bases and J lost 7 bases. CDR3 in DNA: TGTGCCAGCAGCCAAGATATTGCAACAGGGGTTGGCTACACCTTC. As protein: CASSQDIATGVGYTF.

This chain links TRBV6-1 with TRBJ2-7; 10 bases are shared with TRBD1. Germline assignment: CDR1 MNHNS and CDR2 SASEGT. Trimming removed 5 bases from V and 0 bases from J; junction bases left unmatched: 4. CDR3 size: 15 residues. The CDR3 loop reads CASSPTGGASYEQYF. The CDR3 bases are TGTGCCAGCAGTCCGACAGGGGGCGCCTCCTACGAGCAGTACTTC.

V is TRBV12-3 or TRBV12-4 and J is TRBJ2-1; D call uncertain. The V end lost 6 bases, the J end lost 10 bases, and 28 bases lay between the germline ends. The CDR3 spans 17 residues. The CDR3 spells CASSRHYYLTEKKEQFF. The CDR3 coding sequence is TGTGCCAGCAGCAGACATTATTATTTGACGGAGAAAAAGGAGCAGTTCTTC.

For this clonotype: A read error may explain this, as a much larger clone is one base away. The chain employs TRBV20-1 and TRBJ2-1; D gene ambiguous. This CDR3 region has 17 residues. The V and J ends lost 5 bases and 0 bases respectively, with 20 bases between them. Germline assignment: CDR1 DFQATT and CDR2 SNEGSKA (reference sequence). CDR3 DNA sequence: TGCAGTGCTCAGAAACGCGGCCGCGCTAACTCCTACAATGAGCAGTTCTTC. It specifies CSAQKRGRANSYNEQFF.

This clonotype was seen more than once but under ten times. The rearrangement joins TRBV6-6 to TRBJ2-5; D may be TRBD1 (5 bases). Trimming stripped 6 bases from V and 0 bases from J, with 8 bases between. CDR3 length: 13 residues. CDR1 is MNHNY, CDR2 SVGAGI, per germline (reference sequence). For the CDR3, the DNA is TGTGCCAGCAGGACAGAGTACCAAGAGACCCAGTACTTC. Amino acid sequence: CASRTEYQETQYF.

This clonotype was observed a handful of times. The J gene is TRBJ2-1, the V gene TRBV20-1; maybe TRBD2 (5 bases). Germline V gene data show CDR1 as DFQATT and CDR2 as SNEGSKA (reference sequence). The CDR3 loop spans 10 amino acids. V was clipped by 6 bases and J by 9 bases, with 9 bases between them. In nucleotides, the CDR3 is TGCAGTGCAAACCGGGGTGAGCAGTTCTTC. Its translation: CSANRGEQFF.

The rearrangement links TRBV25-1 to TRBJ2-6; D unresolved. The germline V gene encodes CDR1 MGHDK and CDR2 SYGVNS. Trimming took off 5 bases at V and 2 bases at J, with 4 bases between the two ends. The CDR3 is made up of 13 amino acids. CDR3 sequence (DNA): TGTGCCAGCAGTCACGCTGGGGCCAACGTCCTGACTTTC. It yields the protein CASSHAGANVLTF.

The rearrangement uses TRBV24-1 and TRBJ2-3, with D perhaps TRBD1 or TRBD2 (5 bases each). Germline V gene lookup returns CDR1 KGHDR and CDR2 SFDVKD. The CDR3 totals 13 residues. V was cut by 3 bases and J by 4 bases, with 7 bases left in between. The CDR3 sequence is CATSDGGADTQYF. The DNA for the CDR3 is TGTGCCACCAGTGATGGGGGTGCAGATACGCAGTATTTT.

This clonotype was counted only a few times. This sequence joins TRBV15 and TRBJ1-1; TRBD1 matches 10 bases. The CDR3 consists of 13 residues. In germline, CDR1 is LNHNV, CDR2 YYDKDF (reference sequence). J gave up 8 bases and V 0 bases, and 0 bases lay outside the gene matches. CDR3 sequence: CATSRETGGEAFF. In DNA, the CDR3 is TGTGCCACCAGCAGAGAGACAGGGGGCGAAGCTTTCTTT.

This chain uses TRBV5-5 with TRBJ2-2; unclear D gene. The germline V gene has CDR1 SGHKS and CDR2 YYEKEE (reference sequence). The CDR3 has 12 residues. Trimming removed 7 bases from V and 5 bases from J, with 9 bases in between. The CDR3 coding sequence is TGTGCCAGCGTTGAGGTGACCGGGGAGCTGTTTTTT. This codes for CASVEVTGELFF.

There are a few counts of this clonotype. This rearrangement joins TRBV7-9 to TRBJ2-1, with 9 positions matching TRBD2. J was trimmed by 7 bases and V by 7 bases; bases with no gene match: 8. The germline V gene has CDR1 SEHNR and CDR2 FQNEAQ (reference sequence). The CDR3 has 14 amino acids. CDR3 in amino acids: CASTLRGGPNEQFF. CDR3 in DNA: TGTGCCAGCACCTTGCGGGGGGGCCCGAATGAGCAGTTCTTC.